This TCR beta chain comes out of a study of OX40 agonist ivuxolimab in advanced cancers. Overall study results and limits: Average numbers of expanded clones were greater in CD8+ T cells than in CD4+.

About this clone itself: Its antigen is currently unknown.

V lost 6 bases to trimming and J lost 2 bases; unmatched junction nucleotides: 3. The CDR3 loop spans 15 amino acids. Germline V gene sequence: CDR1 MNHNS, CDR2 SASEGT. Assay used: immunoSEQ multiplex PCR; TCRdb lists only in-frame clones, some missing. Of 50,000 to 70,000 clones listed, 85% are singletons. Autoimmune disease history or systemic immunosuppression disqualified patients. This chain joins TRBV6-1 and TRBJ2-6; TRBD1 matches at 8 bases. The sequence was obtained from an adult with an advanced solid tumor such as melanoma, head and neck, liver or kidney cancer. Sequencing was performed on CD4+ or CD8+ T cells sorted from blood, taken in a trial of the OX40 agonist ivuxolimab. The CDR3 reads CASSYRGAGANVLTF. The DNA of the CDR3 is TGTGCCAGCAGCTACAGGGGGGCTGGGGCCAACGTCCTGACTTTC.